This TCR beta chain originates from a study of Graves' ophthalmopathy and Graves' hyperthyroidism. Ineligible for inclusion were patients with other autoimmune diseases, uncontrolled infections, pregnancy or lactation. For this clonotype: Its antigen is still unknown. This may be a read error, as it is one base from a much larger clone.

Amplification of TCR beta CDR3 regions used RNA transcripts. RT-PCR with HTBI primers came first, then second-round multiplex PCR. One entry per CDR3 protein results from TCRdb running MiXCR on the multiplex PCR reads. The sample holds about 550,000 distinct CDR3 sequences, 35% to 45% seen once. Whole-study results and caveats: With 70.59% sensitivity and over 72% specificity, the model predicted ophthalmopathy progression. The majority of expanded thyroid clonotypes above 0.001 frequency also occurred in blood.

Germline CDR1 reads MNHEY; CDR2 reads SVGAGI. The CDR3 is made up of 14 amino acids. The chain has TRBV6-5 and TRBJ1-5; no definite D call. Sequencing was done on a sample of peripheral blood or thyroid tissue (not recorded which). This TCR derives from an adult man with Graves' hyperthyroidism. The CDR3 sequence is CDSSYWSENQPQHF. CDR3 in DNA: TGTGACAGCAGTTACTGGTCAGAGAATCAGCCCCAGCATTTT.